Reported below is one T cell receptor beta chain. Its antigen is as yet unknown. A multiplex PCR was run with 60 Vbeta primers and 13 Jbeta primers. Clones were sequenced by immunoSEQ multiplex PCR, and TCRdb holds only the in-frame ones, with some missing. This sample yields approximately 150,000 clones, of which about 80% are seen a single time; about 1.6% belongs to the top ten. This entry comes from a study of cytomegalovirus exposure and HLA in healthy donors. With 6 bases removed from V and 3 bases from J, the gap between germline ends came to 11 bases. The CDR3 consists of 14 residues. Per the germline V gene, CDR1 is MRHNA and CDR2 is SNTAGT. Regarding the study as a whole: Among CMV-associated TCR beta chains, most appeared HLA-restricted in a later analysis.

Specimen: PBMCs. The TCR sequence derives from a man aged 40-49 years in good health and CMV-seronegative. The V call is TRBV6-4, the J call TRBJ2-2, with D tentatively TRBD2 (6 bases). The CDR3 loop reads CASSGSGDTGELFF. The CDR3 DNA sequence: TGTGCCAGCAGCGGTTCGGGGGACACCGGGGAGCTGTTTTTT.